The rows below give T cell receptor beta chains drawn from one sample of a study of T cell responses to AZD1222 COVID-19 vaccine. Here immunoSEQ multiplex PCR was the method, and the copy in TCRdb shows in-frame clones only, minus some. This sample has fewer than 200,000 clones, with 75% to 90% found just once. Sequenced material: peripheral blood, taken on day 0 of AZD1222 vaccination. The receptors here all came from an adult in good health. Each CDR3 is given with its conserved first and last residue.

V gene	CDR3 length	J gene	CDR3 protein
TRBV28	16	TRBJ1-2	CASNLARGLYNYGYTF
TRBV3-1/TRBV3-2	14	TRBJ1-1	CASSLEGGTLEAFF
TRBV11-1	12	TRBJ2-7	CAIGTGTHEQYF
TRBV24-1	15	TRBJ1-4	CATSDPGTGNEKLFF
TRBV10-2	14	TRBJ1-3	CASSRGQDGNTIYF
TRBV30	13	TRBJ1-1	CAWNRQGEREAFF
TRBV7-9	14	TRBJ2-1	CASSLSLAGDEQFF
TRBV28	11	TRBJ1-1	CASSWNAEAFF
TRBV4-2	20	TRBJ2-2	CASSQPGELAGGLDTGELFF
TRBV7-9	14	TRBJ2-2	CASSPNSNTGELFF
TRBV2	15	TRBJ1-2	CASSEAPGQVYGYTF
TRBV5-1	17	TRBJ1-4	CASRQAPQSSTNEKLFF
TRBV4-1	16	TRBJ2-1	CASSQLTSGGANEQFF
TRBV30	13	TRBJ1-6	CAWSRQARSPLHF
TRBV6-2/TRBV6-3	16	TRBJ2-1	CASSLTGPDSYNEQFF
TRBV7-2	12	TRBJ2-1	CASSLASPEQFF
TRBV6-1	12	TRBJ2-7	CASSDVQAEQYF
TRBV9	14	TRBJ2-1	CASSKEGQYNEQFF
TRBV6-5	14	TRBJ1-2	CASSYSTGGYGYTF
TRBV7-6	15	TRBJ2-5	CASSFLAANQETQYF
TRBV5-6	15	TRBJ1-5	CASSLATGLGQPQHF
TRBV6-1	11	TRBJ2-7	CASSEGYEQYF
TRBV5-6	15	TRBJ1-5	CASSTMDRSNQPQHF
TRBV3-1/TRBV3-2	14	TRBJ1-1	CASSQNNRGTEAFF
TRBV5-8	14	TRBJ1-5	CASRFRGPDQPQHF
TRBV29-1	16	TRBJ1-1	CSVEDAPPRPNTEAFF
TRBV11-2	13	TRBJ1-1	CASSPQTMAEAFF
TRBV7-3	16	TRBJ2-6	CASSLDTPSGANVLTF
TRBV11-2	16	TRBJ2-2	CASSFSSGSFAGELFF
TRBV7-9	14	TRBJ2-5	CASSPTGVQETQYF
TRBV30	14	TRBJ1-3	CALKTGPGGNTIYF